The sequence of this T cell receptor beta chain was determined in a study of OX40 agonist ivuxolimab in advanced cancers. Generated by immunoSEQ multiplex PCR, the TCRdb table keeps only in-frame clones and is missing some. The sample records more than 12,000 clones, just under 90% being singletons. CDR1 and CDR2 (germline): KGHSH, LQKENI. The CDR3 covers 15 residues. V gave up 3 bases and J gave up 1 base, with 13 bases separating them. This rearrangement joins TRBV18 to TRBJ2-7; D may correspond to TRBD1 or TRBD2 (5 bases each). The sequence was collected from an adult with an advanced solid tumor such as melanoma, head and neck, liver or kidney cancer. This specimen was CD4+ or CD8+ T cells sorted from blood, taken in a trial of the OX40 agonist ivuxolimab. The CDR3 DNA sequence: TGTGCCAGCTCACCGGCCGGGACGGCTTCCTACGAGCAGTACTTC. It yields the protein CASSPAGTASYEQYF.